This T cell receptor (beta chain) is from a study of response to subunit inactivated influenza vaccine. General observations from the study: The authors suggested that few new T cells are recruited per seasonal influenza vaccination.

Regarding this clonotype: Its target is not known.

The germline CDR1 and CDR2 sequences are SQVTM and ANQGSEA. Trimming took off 4 bases at V and 4 bases at J, with 8 bases between the two ends. CDR3 size: 12 residues. TCRdb processed the RT-PCR reads anew with MiXCR; each CDR3 protein has one entry. The data contain more than 600,000 distinct CDR3 sequences, 18% of them seen just once; the ten biggest clones take up around 9.9%. V usage is TRBV29-1 and J usage is TRBJ2-1, with D perhaps TRBD2 (6 bases). Sequences were derived from PBMCs from blood, sampled less than 6 days after vaccination. The receptor's source is a middle-aged man who received an inactivated influenza vaccine. The CDR3 sequence: CSVGRGYNEQFF. CDR3 DNA: TGCAGCGTTGGTCGGGGGTACAATGAGCAGTTCTTC.